Detailed here is one T cell receptor beta chain. The sample comes from a study of blood T cell repertoires in COVID-19. Study in general: The origin of the acute and convalescent COVID-19 samples was the United States, Italy and Spain.

The CDR3 sequence is 14 residues long. Germline assignment: CDR1 SGHDT and CDR2 YYEEEE. The V and J ends lost 4 bases and 11 bases, in that order; junction bases with no gene match: 12. The authors' processing: Amplification of reference gene primers provided the estimated nucleated cell counts. The repertoire was sequenced with immunoSEQ multiplex PCR; TCRdb's copy has only in-frame clones and lacks some. That table gives V, J and clone size, and the DNA gave D and trimming. Altogether approximately 65,000 clones are present, roughly nine tenths being singletons, with the ten largest covering under 6.5%.

The chain has TRBV5-6 and TRBJ1-3; 7 nucleotides match TRBD1. The origin of this receptor is a woman aged 18-29 years with acute or convalescent COVID-19. Material: peripheral blood. Written as DNA, the CDR3 is TGTGCCAGCAGCCTCGGACAGGCCGGGCTGTCCATATATTTT. Translating gives CASSLGQAGLSIYF.